This entry features one T cell receptor beta chain sequence. Its cognate antigen has yet to be identified. No much larger clone exists at a distance of one base, and base qualities are not known. The data are from a study of blood T cell repertoires in COVID-19 (dated by TCRdb to about 2020). Background for the entire study: Collaborator samples came from the United States, Italy and Spain and covered acute and convalescent phases of COVID-19. A de-identified subject ID, COVID-19 status, age in years and sex were almost always included in the sample metadata. Where available, HLA class I and class II types were obtained from metadata supplied by the sample provider rather than from assay-based typing. The repertoires were made available in a free public database intended to serve as a resource for research on the immune response to SARS-CoV-2. Samples were obtained from the ongoing ImmuneRACE study (first 160 participants) and from some 1,200 subjects provided by 6 global collaborators. The prospective study material was composed of cDNA or gDNA derived from T cells, B-cell-depleted T cells, or PBMCs. Deeply sampled blood TCRbeta repertoires from subjects exposed to, actively infected with, or recovered from COVID-19 were included in the dataset.

TCRbeta CDR3 regions were amplified from genomic DNA using the immunoSEQ Assay, a bias-controlled multiplex PCR. The original pipeline was this. Within the assay, amplification of reference gene primers was used to estimate how many nucleated cells each sample contained. Sequence reads were collapsed and filtered to measure the absolute abundance of every unique TCRbeta CDR3 rearrangement. Productive Simpson clonality was computed per sample as the square root of Simpson's diversity index over productive rearrangements. As stored in TCRdb, this immuneACCESS dataset retains in-frame rearrangements with V and J assigned. A fraction of the clones does not appear; measured against another copy, unresolved V genes explain less than half of the discrepancy, and the remainder lacks a known reason. V and J calls and clone size are those listed in that table; D and trimming were worked out from the DNA. The sample includes around 130,000 clones, with 85% to 90% observed a single time. The ten largest clones take up roughly 4% of the sample.

The full study reports these points: The quantity of clinical and demographic metadata differed by source and by participant and was supplied without curation.

Collaborating institutions collected whole blood in K2EDTA tubes following their own protocols. For TCRbeta analysis, collaborators shipped samples as frozen whole blood, isolated PBMCs, or DNA extracted from either of those sample types. The germline V gene supplies CDR1 SGHVS and CDR2 FNYEAQ. V drops 6 bases and J drops 5 bases, leaving 19 bases in between. The CDR3 has 15 amino acids, counting the end cysteine and phenylalanine. The kept DNA is CDR3 alone, 45 bases in frame from the first base. Sequencing used peripheral blood. The chain was built from TRBV7-6 and TRBJ2-5; the D gene is possibly TRBD1, with 6 bases matching. This TCR derives from a human donor in a cohort sampled during active COVID-19. The CDR3 reads CASSLSSGAGETQYF. The sequence in DNA is TGTGCCAGCAGTCTATCGTCAGGGGCAGGGGAGACCCAGTACTTC.